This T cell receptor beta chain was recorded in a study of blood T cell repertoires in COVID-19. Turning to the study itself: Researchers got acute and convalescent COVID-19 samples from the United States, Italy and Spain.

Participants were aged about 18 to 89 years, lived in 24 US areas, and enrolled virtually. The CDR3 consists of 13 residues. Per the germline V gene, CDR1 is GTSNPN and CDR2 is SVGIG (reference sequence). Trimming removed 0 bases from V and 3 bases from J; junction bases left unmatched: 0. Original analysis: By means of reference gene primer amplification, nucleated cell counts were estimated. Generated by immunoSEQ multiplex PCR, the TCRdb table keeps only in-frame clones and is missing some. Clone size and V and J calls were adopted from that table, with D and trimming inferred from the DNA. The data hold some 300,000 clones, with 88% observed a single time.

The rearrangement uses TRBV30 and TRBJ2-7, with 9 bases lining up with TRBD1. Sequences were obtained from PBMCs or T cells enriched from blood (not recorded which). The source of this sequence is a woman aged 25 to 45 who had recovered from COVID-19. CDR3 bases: TGTGCCTGGAGTGTGGGACAGGGCTACGAGCAGTACTTC. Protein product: CAWSVGQGYEQYF.